Listed below are T cell receptor beta chains from one sample, sequenced in a study of blood T cell repertoires in COVID-19. TCRdb's copy holds only in-frame clones and misses some; the assay was immunoSEQ multiplex PCR. The sample includes some 150,000 clones, roughly 86% of them seen just once. Input material: peripheral blood. These receptors were collected from a human donor in a cohort sampled during active COVID-19. Each CDR3 is given with its conserved first and last residue.

j_gene,v_gene,CDR3aa
TRBJ1-5,TRBV7-2,CASSLGRGQASPQHF
TRBJ1-3,TRBV6-6,CASSYSDRVSGNTIYF
TRBJ2-7,TRBV7-2,CASSVRRTALLSYEQYF
TRBJ2-3,TRBV5-4,CASSLRTSGGDTQYF
TRBJ2-1,TRBV28,CASSLVSLEQFF
TRBJ2-7,TRBV9,CASSVAGGGYEQYF
TRBJ2-7,TRBV5-1,CASSLEIQDYEQYF
TRBJ2-4,TRBV3-1/TRBV3-2,CASTFGVTKNIQYF
TRBJ2-1,TRBV2,CASSTGQGAWSEQFF
TRBJ2-7,TRBV30,CAWSDETAYEQYF
TRBJ1-2,TRBV3-1/TRBV3-2,CASSPPGQASNYGYTF
TRBJ1-5,TRBV6-2/TRBV6-3,CASSSQGQDNQPQHF
TRBJ2-4,TRBV4-2,CASSQDIYKADGAKNIQYF